This TCR beta chain was sequenced in a study of blood T cells in healthy people across ages. Points from the study as a whole: Strong correlation was found linking TCR beta diversity to naive T cell percentage. Investigators viewed diversity estimates from one million T cells as underestimates, the study reported. Higher diversity and more naive CD4+ cells were features of long-lived donors, compared to aged donors.

This clonotype appeared many times. Antigen: not known. With 4 bases removed from V and 2 bases from J, the gap between germline ends came to 12 bases. CDR1 is SGHTA and CDR2 is FQGNSA in the germline V gene. CDR3 length: 15 residues. The second PCR ran roughly 7 to 11 cycles with a sample-barcoded 5' primer and J-beta primers. Every single cDNA molecule received a tag from a template-switch adaptor with 12 random nucleotides. TCRdb used MiXCR to reprocess the 5' RACE reads, holding one entry per CDR3 protein. Here the sample spans some 640,000 distinct CDR3 sequences, roughly 50% being singletons. Sequenced input: blood. The sequence was obtained from a woman in her sixties in good health. The V and J genes are TRBV7-2 and TRBJ2-1, with D possibly matching TRBD2 (6 bases). Here the CDR3 reads CASSYSAGTYNEQFF. The CDR3 DNA reads as TGTGCCAGCAGCTATTCCGCGGGGACCTACAATGAGCAGTTCTTC.